This T cell receptor (beta chain) was profiled in a study of beta chain features in type 1 diabetes. Regarding this clone: Antigen specificity is unknown.

Investigators reverse transcribed all isolated RNA, so they sequenced expressed TCRB transcripts. Some clones are missing from TCRdb's copy, which holds only in-frame ones; the method was immunoSEQ multiplex PCR. The sample consists of some 160,000 clones, 9% of them appearing once. This CDR3 comprises 14 residues. Trimming left V 3 bases short and J 0 bases short, with 11 bases between. Germline CDR1 is GTSNPN and CDR2 is SVGIG (reference sequence). Study-wide results and caveats: Whether TCRB rearrangement is influenced by HLA type was left unresolved in this analysis. Patients with Type 1 diabetes showed moderately but significantly shorter TCRB CDR3s in all four CD4+ subsets.

Isolation of CD4+ naive, central memory, regulatory and stem cell-like memory cells was achieved by sorting via CD45RO/CCR7/CD25/CD127/CD95/CD27. Purities in excess of 95% were seen in all sorted populations. This TCR was recovered from a woman aged 25 to 45 with type 1 diabetes. This chain links TRBV30 with TRBJ1-1, with a tentative D call TRBD1 (6 bases). Sequenced material: central memory CD4+ T cells from blood. The CDR3 DNA reads TGTGCCTGGAGCGTCGGGGGGCTGAACACTGAAGCTTTCTTT. Translated, it gives CAWSVGGLNTEAFF.